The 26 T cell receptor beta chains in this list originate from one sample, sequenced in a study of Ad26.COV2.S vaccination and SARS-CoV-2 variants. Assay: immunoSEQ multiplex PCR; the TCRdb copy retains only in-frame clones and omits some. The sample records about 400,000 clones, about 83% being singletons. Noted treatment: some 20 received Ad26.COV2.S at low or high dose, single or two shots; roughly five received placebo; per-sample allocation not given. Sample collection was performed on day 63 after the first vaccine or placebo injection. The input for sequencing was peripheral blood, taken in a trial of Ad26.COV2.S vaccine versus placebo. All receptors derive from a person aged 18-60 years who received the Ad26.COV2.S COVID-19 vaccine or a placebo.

Here the CDR3 DNA reads TGTGCCAGCTCACCGGACAGGGCCCTCTACGAGCAGTACTTC. Translated, it gives CASSPDRALYEQYF. This chain joins TRBV18 and TRBJ2-7; 8 bases line up with TRBD1. The CDR3 is 14 residues long. The V and J ends lost 3 bases and 3 bases, in that order; junction bases with no gene match: 4. CDR1 and CDR2 from the germline V gene are KGHSH and LQKENI. The full variable domain, completed using reference TRBV18 and TRBJ2-7, is NAGVMQNPRHLVRRRGQEARLRCSPMKGHSHVYWYRQLPEEGLKFMVYLQKENIIDESGMPKERFSAEFPKEGPSILRIQQVVRGDSAAYFCASSPDRALYEQYFGPGTRLTVT.

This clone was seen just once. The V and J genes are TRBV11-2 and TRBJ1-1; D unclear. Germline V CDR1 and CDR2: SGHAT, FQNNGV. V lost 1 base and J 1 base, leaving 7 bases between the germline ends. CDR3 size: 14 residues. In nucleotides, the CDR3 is TGTGCCAGCAGCTTAGGGCCCAGGAACACTGAAGCTTTCTTT. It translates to CASSLGPRNTEAFF.

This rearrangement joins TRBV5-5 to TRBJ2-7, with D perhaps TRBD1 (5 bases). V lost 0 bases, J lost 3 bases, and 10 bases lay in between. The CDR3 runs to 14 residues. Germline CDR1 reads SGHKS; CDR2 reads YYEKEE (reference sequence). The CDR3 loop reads CASSLGQRGYEQYF. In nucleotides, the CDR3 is TGTGCCAGCAGCTTGGGACAGAGAGGCTACGAGCAGTACTTC. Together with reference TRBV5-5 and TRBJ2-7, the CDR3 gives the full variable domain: DAGVTQSPTHLIKTRGQQVTLRCSPISGHKSVSWYQQVLGQGPQFIFQYYEKEERGRGNFPDRFSARQFPNYSSELNVNALLLGDSALYLCASSLGQRGYEQYFGPGTRLTVT.

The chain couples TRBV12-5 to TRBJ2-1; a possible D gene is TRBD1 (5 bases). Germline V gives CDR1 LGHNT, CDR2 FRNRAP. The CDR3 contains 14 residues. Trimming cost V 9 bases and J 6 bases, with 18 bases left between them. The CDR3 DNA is TGTGCTAGCGGGCGGCAGGGCAGTGGCAATGAGCAGTTCTTC. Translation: CASGRQGSGNEQFF. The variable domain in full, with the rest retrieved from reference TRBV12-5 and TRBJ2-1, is DARVTQTPRHKVTEMGQEVTMRCQPILGHNTVFWYRQTMMQGLELLAYFRNRAPLDDSGMPKDRFSAEMPDATLATLKIQPSEPRDSAVYFCASGRQGSGNEQFFGPGTRLTVL.

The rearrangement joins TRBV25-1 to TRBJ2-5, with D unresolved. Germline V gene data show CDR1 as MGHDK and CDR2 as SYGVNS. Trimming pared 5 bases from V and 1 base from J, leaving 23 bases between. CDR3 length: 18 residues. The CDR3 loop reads CASSIPGTFNPLQETQYF. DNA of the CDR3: TGTGCCAGCAGTATACCGGGTACCTTTAACCCTCTCCAAGAGACCCAGTACTTC.

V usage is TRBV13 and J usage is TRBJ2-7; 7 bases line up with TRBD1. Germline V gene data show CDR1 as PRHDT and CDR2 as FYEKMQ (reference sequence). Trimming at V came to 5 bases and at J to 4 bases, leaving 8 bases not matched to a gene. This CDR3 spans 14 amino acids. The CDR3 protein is CASSLNRGLYEQYF. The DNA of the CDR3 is TGTGCCAGCAGCCTAAACAGGGGATTGTACGAGCAGTACTTC.

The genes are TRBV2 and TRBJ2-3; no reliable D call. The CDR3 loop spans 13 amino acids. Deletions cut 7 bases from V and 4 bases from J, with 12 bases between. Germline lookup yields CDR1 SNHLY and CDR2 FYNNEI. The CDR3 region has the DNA TGTGCCAGCAAGGCCCCTGGCGCAGATACGCAGTATTTT. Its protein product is CASKAPGADTQYF.

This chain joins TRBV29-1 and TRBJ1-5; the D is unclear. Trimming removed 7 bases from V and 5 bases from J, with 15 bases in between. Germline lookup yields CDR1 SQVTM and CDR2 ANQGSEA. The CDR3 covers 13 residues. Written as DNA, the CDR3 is TGCAGCGCACTAGGTGCAGGCGATCAGCCCCAGCATTTT. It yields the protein CSALGAGDQPQHF.

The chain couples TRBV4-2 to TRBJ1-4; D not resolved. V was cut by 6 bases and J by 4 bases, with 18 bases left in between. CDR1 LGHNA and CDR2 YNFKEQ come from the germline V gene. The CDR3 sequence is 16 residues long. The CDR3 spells CASRITTGVRNEKLFF. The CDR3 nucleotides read TGTGCCAGCAGGATCACTACCGGGGTCCGTAATGAAAAACTGTTTTTT.

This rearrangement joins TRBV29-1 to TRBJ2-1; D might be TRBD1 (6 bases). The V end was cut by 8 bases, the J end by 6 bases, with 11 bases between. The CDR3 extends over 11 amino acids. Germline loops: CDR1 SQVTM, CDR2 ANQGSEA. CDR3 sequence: CSIRDTNEQFF. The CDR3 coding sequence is TGCAGCATCCGGGACACCAATGAGCAGTTCTTC.

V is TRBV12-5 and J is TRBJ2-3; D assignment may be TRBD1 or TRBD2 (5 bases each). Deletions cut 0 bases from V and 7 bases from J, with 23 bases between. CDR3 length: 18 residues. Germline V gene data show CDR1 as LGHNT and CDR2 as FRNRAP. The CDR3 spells CASGLVRDGTIRINTQYF. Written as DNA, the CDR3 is TGTGCTAGTGGTTTGGTAAGGGACGGAACTATAAGAATAAATACGCAGTATTTT.

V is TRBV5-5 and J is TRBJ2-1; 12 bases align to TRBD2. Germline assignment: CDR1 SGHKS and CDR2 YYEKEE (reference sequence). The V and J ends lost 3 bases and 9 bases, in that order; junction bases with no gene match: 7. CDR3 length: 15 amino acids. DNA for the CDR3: TGTGCCAGCAGCTGGACTAGCGGGACCCCTCGTGAGCAGTTCTTC. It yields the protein CASSWTSGTPREQFF.

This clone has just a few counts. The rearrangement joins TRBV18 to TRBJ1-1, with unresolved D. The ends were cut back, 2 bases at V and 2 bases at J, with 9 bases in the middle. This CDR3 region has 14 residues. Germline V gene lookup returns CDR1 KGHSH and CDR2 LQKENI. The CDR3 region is CASSPTEGNTEAFF. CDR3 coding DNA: TGTGCCAGCTCACCAACCGAGGGAAACACTGAAGCTTTCTTT.

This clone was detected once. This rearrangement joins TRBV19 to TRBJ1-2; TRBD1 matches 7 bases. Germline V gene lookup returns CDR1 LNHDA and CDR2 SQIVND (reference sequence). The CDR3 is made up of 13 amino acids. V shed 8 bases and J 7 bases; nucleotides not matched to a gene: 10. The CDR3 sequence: CASSFRQGGGYTF. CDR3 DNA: TGTGCCAGTTCCTTCCGACAGGGCGGTGGCTACACCTTC.

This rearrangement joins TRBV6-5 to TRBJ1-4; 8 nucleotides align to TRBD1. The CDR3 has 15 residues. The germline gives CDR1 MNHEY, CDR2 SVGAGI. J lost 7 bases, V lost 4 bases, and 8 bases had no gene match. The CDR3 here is CASSFQTGAPEKLFF. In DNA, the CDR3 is TGTGCCAGCAGTTTCCAGACAGGGGCCCCTGAAAAACTGTTTTTT.

The DNA for the CDR3 is TGTGCCAGCAGCTTTAGCGGGAGACCAGATACGCAGTATTTT. Protein product: CASSFSGRPDTQYF. The chain is built from TRBV11-3 and TRBJ2-3; TRBD2 aligns across 9 bases. The trim removed 3 bases at V and 4 bases at J, leaving 2 bases unmatched. Germline-derived CDR1 and CDR2 are SGHNT and YENEEA. The length of the CDR3 is 14 residues.

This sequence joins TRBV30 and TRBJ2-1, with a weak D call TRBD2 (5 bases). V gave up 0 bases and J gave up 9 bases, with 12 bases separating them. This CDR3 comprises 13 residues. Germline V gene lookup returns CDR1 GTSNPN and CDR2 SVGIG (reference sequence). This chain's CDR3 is CAWSVQLAGEQFF. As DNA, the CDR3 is TGTGCCTGGAGTGTACAGCTAGCTGGTGAGCAGTTCTTC. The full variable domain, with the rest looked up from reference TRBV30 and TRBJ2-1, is SQTIHQWPATLVQPVGSPLSLECTVEGTSNPNLYWYRQAAGRGLQLLFYSVGIGQISSEVPQNLSASRPQDRQFILSSKKLLLSDSGFYLCAWSVQLAGEQFFGPGTRLTVL.

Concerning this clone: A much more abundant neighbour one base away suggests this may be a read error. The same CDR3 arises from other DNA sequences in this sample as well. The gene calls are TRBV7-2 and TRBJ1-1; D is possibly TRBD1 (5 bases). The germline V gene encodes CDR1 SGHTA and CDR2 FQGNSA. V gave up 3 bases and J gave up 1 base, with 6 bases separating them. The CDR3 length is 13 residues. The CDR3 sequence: CASSFGGNTEAFF. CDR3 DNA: TGTGCCAGCAGCTTTGGGGGGAACACTGAAGCTTTCTTT.

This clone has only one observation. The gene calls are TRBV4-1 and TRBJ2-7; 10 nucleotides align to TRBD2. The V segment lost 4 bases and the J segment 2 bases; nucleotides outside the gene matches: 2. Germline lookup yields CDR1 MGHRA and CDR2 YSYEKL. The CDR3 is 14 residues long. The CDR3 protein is CASSPTSGAYEQYF. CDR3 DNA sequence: TGCGCCAGCAGCCCAACTAGCGGGGCCTACGAGCAGTACTTC.

The CDR3 DNA reads TGTGCCAGCAGCTCACCGGGACAGGGCACCTATGGCTACACCTTC. Translation: CASSSPGQGTYGYTF. The rearrangement uses TRBV11-2 and TRBJ1-2; TRBD1 matches at 9 bases. The V segment lost 4 bases and the J segment 4 bases; nucleotides outside the gene matches: 7. This CDR3 comprises 15 residues. From germline, CDR1 is SGHAT and CDR2 FQNNGV.

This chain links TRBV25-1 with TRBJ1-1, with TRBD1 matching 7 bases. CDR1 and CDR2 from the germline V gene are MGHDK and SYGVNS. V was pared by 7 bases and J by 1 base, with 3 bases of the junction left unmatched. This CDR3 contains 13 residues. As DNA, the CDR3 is TGTGCCAGCACTAGGACAGGGAACACTGAAGCTTTCTTT. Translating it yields CASTRTGNTEAFF.

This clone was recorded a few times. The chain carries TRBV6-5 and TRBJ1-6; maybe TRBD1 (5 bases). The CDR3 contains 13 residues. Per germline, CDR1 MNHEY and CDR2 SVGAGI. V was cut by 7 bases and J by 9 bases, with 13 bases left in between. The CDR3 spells CASTGTWGSPLHF. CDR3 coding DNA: TGTGCCAGCACTGGGACCTGGGGTTCACCCCTCCACTTT.

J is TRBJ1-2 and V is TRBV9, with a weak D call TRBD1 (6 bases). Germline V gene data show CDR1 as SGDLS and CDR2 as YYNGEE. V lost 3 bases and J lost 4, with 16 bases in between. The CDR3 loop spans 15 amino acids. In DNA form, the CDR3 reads TGTGCCAGCAGCGATCTCTCGACAGGCGGCTATGGCTACACCTTC. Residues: CASSDLSTGGYGYTF. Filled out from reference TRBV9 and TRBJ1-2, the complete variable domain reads DSGVTQTPKHLITATGQRVTLRCSPRSGDLSVYWYQQSLDQGLQFLIQYYNGEERAKGNILERFSAQQFPDLHSELNLSSLELGDSALYFCASSDLSTGGYGYTFGSGTRLTVV.

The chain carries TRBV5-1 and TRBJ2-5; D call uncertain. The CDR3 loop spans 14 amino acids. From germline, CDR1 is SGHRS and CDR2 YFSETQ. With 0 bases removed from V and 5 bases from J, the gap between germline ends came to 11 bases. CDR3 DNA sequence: TGCGCCAGCAGCTTGGCCATGGGTGTGGAGACCCAGTACTTC. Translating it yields CASSLAMGVETQYF.

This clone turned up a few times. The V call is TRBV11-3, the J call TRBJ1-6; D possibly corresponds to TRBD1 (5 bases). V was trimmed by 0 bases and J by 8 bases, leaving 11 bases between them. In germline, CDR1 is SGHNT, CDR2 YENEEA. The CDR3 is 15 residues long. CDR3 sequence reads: CASSLDPTEYSPLHF. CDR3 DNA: TGTGCCAGCAGCTTAGATCCGACAGAGTATTCACCCCTCCACTTT.

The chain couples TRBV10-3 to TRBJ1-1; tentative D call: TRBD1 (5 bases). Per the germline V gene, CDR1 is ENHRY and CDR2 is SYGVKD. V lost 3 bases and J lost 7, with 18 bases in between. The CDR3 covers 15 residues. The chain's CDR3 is CAISERRDAGFEAFF. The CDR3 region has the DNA TGTGCCATCAGTGAAAGAAGGGACGCGGGTTTTGAAGCTTTCTTT.